This record looks at one T cell receptor (beta chain) sequence and its context. The sample belongs to a study of cytomegalovirus exposure and HLA in healthy donors. PCR was performed using 60 Vbeta and 13 Jbeta primers. Sequencing used immunoSEQ multiplex PCR; TCRdb keeps in-frame clones, though not all of them. Here the sample spans some 100,000 clones, approximately 75% being singletons. Between the trimmed V and J ends, which lost 0 bases and 0 bases, there was a span of 12 bases. CDR3 length equals 16 residues. Germline CDR1 is WNHNN and CDR2 is SYGVQD (reference sequence). The sequence came from a man over 45 in good health and CMV-seropositive. V usage is TRBV10-1 and J usage is TRBJ2-7; the D gene is possibly TRBD2 (5 bases). The sequenced material came from PBMCs. The CDR3 DNA follows: TGCGCCAGCAGTGAGTCGCGGGTGGGTCACTCCTACGAGCAGTACTTC. Translating it yields CASSESRVGHSYEQYF.